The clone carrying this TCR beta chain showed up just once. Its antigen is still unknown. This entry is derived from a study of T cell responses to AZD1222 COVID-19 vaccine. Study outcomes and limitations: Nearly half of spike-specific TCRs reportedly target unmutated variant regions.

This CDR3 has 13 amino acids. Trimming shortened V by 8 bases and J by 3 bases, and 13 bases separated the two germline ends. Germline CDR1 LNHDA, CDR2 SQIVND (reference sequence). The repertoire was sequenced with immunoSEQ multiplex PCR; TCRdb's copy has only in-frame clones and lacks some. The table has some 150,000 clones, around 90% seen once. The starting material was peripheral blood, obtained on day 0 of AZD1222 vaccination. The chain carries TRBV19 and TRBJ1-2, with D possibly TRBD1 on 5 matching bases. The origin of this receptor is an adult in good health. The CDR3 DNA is TGTGCCAGTCAGACAGACTCACACTATGGCTACACCTTC. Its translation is CASQTDSHYGYTF.